This is a list of T cell receptor beta chains from one sample in a study of vaccination and CD4 T cells after COVID-19. TCRdb independently ran MiXCR on the PCR reads; one entry per CDR3 protein. The data contain approximately 11,000 distinct CDR3 sequences, 70% to 75% of them singletons. These TCRs are of unknown antigen specificity. Sequences were obtained from CD4+ T cells from blood, cultured in vitro. The receptors were sampled from a human donor who had recovered from COVID-19. CDR3s include the opening cysteine and the closing phenylalanine or tryptophan. The order of the fields is CDR3 protein, V gene.

cdr3_aa: CATREGSNQPQHF
v_call: TRBV10-2

cdr3_aa: CAWTPSAGRVNQPQHF
v_call: TRBV30

cdr3_aa: CASSFGTGGNTEAFF
v_call: TRBV7-2

cdr3_aa: CASSPPTGGSETQYF
v_call: TRBV28

cdr3_aa: CASSPRDREYLHTEAFF
v_call: TRBV28

cdr3_aa: CASSLVGTSGHEQYF
v_call: TRBV7-2

cdr3_aa: CASSPRHSSNQPQHF
v_call: TRBV6-1

cdr3_aa: CASTRTAVNYGYTF
v_call: TRBV28

cdr3_aa: CSAKATGDYSNQPQHF
v_call: TRBV20-1

cdr3_aa: CSARRDLGTQRSGPSYEQYF
v_call: TRBV20-1

cdr3_aa: CASSLTRTEAFF
v_call: TRBV28

cdr3_aa: CASWRGSGNQPQHF
v_call: TRBV28

cdr3_aa: CASSFGRGETQYF
v_call: TRBV7-2

cdr3_aa: CASSYSFPTEAFF
v_call: TRBV6-5

cdr3_aa: CASSPQGAGQPQYF
v_call: TRBV18

cdr3_aa: CASSSIPGQGNYGYTF
v_call: TRBV28

cdr3_aa: CSATTVRNTEAFF
v_call: TRBV20-1

cdr3_aa: CASRHFVTGSDEAFF
v_call: TRBV6-1

cdr3_aa: CATPPTSSYNEQFF
v_call: TRBV7-9

cdr3_aa: CSDRSGRSYNEQFF
v_call: TRBV20-1

cdr3_aa: CASSLNRPGGGTEAFF
v_call: TRBV7-2

cdr3_aa: CASSLLNEQFF
v_call: TRBV7-2

cdr3_aa: CASRTHGRSGSRETQYF
v_call: TRBV6-1

cdr3_aa: CASKARTYGANVLTF
v_call: TRBV7-2

cdr3_aa: CSARDPRRDTNSPLHF
v_call: TRBV20-1

cdr3_aa: CASSKGQVQETQYF
v_call: TRBV5-1

cdr3_aa: CASSPGTGGDYGYTF
v_call: TRBV7-2

cdr3_aa: CASSLALSEPQHF
v_call: TRBV7-2

cdr3_aa: CASSLAGGREGHGYTF
v_call: TRBV7-9

cdr3_aa: CATSRPLNTEAFF
v_call: TRBV15

cdr3_aa: CSARDSAGRREQYF
v_call: TRBV20-1

cdr3_aa: CASSYDRGLTDYGYTF
v_call: TRBV6-5

cdr3_aa: CASSQGRLAANEQFF
v_call: TRBV4-3

cdr3_aa: CATSDAGRGDTQYF
v_call: TRBV24-1

cdr3_aa: CAKGAGGTGELFF
v_call: TRBV7-2